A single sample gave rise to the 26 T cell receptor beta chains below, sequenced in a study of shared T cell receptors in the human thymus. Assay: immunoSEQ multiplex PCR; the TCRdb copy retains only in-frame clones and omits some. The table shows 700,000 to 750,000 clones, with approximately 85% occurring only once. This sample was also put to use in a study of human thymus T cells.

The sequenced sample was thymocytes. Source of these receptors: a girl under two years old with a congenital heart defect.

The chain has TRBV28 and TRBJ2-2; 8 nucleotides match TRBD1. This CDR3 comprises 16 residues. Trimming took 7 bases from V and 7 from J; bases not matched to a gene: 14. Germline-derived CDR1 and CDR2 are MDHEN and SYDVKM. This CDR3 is CASTIGQGGVHGELFF. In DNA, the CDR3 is TGTGCCAGCACCATAGGACAGGGAGGAGTTCACGGGGAGCTGTTTTTT.

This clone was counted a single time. CDR3 protein: CASSPTGRQGRPGGYTF. CDR3 DNA: TGTGCCAGCAGCCCGACAGGGAGACAGGGGCGACCTGGAGGCTACACCTTC. V and J are TRBV7-9 and TRBJ1-2; TRBD1 matches at 8 bases. Trimming cost V 5 bases and J 8 bases; bases outside gene matches: 19. The CDR3 covers 17 residues. Germline CDR1 SEHNR, CDR2 FQNEAQ (reference sequence).

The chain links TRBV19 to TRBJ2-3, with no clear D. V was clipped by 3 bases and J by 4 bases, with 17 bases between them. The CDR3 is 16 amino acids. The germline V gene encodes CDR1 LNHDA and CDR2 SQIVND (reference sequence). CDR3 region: CASSMSAFDLPDTQYF. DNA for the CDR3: TGTGCCAGTAGTATGAGTGCATTTGATCTACCAGATACGCAGTATTTT. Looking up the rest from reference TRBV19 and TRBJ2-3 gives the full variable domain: DGGITQSPKYLFRKEGQNVTLSCEQNLNHDAMYWYRQDPGQGLRLIYYSQIVNDFQKGDIAEGYSVSREKKESFPLTVTSAQKNPTAFYLCASSMSAFDLPDTQYFGPGTRLTVL.

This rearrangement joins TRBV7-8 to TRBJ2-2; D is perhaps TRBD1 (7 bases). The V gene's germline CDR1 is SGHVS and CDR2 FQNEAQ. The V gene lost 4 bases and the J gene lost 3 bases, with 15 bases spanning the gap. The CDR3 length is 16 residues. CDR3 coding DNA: TGTGCCAGCAGCTCACCGCGGGACAGTGACACCGGGGAGCTGTTTTTT. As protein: CASSSPRDSDTGELFF.

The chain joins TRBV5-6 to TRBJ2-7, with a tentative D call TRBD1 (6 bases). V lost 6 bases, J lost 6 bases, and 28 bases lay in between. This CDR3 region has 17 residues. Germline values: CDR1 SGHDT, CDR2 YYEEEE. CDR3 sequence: CASTDLSDRHRYGEQYF. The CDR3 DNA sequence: TGTGCCAGCACCGACCTCTCAGACAGGCACAGGTATGGCGAGCAGTACTTC.

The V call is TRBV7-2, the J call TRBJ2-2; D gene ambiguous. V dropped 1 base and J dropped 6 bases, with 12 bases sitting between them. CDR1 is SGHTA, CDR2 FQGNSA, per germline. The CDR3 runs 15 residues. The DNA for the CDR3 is TGTGCCAGCAGCTTAGGGTCCGGGTTCTCCGGGGAGCTGTTTTTT. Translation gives CASSLGSGFSGELFF.

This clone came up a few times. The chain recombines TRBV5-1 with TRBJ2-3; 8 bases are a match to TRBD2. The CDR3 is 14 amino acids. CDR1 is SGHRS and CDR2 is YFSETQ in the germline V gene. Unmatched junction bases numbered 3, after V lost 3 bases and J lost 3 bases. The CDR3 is CASSSGGLTDTQYF. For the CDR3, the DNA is TGCGCCAGCAGCTCGGGGGGGCTGACAGATACGCAGTATTTT.

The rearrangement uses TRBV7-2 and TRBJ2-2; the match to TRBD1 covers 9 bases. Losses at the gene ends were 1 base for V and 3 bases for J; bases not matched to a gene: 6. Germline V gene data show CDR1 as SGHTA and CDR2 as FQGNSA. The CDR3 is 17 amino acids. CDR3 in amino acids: CASSLVFWDRDTGELFF. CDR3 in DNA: TGTGCCAGCAGCTTAGTTTTTTGGGACAGGGACACCGGGGAGCTGTTTTTT.

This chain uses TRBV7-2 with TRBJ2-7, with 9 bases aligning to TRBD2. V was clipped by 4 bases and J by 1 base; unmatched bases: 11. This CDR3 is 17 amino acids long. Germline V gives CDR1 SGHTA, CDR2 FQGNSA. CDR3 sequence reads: CASSSIPIAGESYEQYF. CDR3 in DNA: TGTGCCAGCAGCTCCATCCCGATAGCGGGGGAGTCCTACGAGCAGTACTTC.

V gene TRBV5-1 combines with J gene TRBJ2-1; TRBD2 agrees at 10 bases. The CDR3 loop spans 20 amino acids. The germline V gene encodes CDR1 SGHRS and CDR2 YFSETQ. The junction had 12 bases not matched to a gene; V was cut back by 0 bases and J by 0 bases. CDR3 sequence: CASSLVDSGGPESSYNEQFF. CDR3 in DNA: TGCGCCAGCAGCTTGGTTGATAGCGGGGGGCCAGAGAGCTCCTACAATGAGCAGTTCTTC.

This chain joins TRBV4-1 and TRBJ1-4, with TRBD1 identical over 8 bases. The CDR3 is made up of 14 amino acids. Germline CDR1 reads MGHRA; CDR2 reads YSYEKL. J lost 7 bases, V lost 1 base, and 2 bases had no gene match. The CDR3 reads CASSQGRGLEKLFF. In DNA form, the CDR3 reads TGCGCCAGCAGCCAAGGCAGGGGGCTTGAAAAACTGTTTTTT.

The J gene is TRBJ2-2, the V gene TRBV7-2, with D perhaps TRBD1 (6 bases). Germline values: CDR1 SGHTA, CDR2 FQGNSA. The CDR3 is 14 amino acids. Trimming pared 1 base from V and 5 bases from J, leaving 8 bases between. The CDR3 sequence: CASSLGDKTGELFF. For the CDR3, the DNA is TGTGCCAGCAGCTTAGGGGACAAGACCGGGGAGCTGTTTTTT.

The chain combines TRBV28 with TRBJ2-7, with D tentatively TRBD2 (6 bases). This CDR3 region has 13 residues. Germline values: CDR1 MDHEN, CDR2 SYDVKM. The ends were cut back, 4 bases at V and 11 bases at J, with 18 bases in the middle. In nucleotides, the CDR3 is TGTGCCAGCAGTTCCCTACCGGTCGGGGGAGAGTACTTC. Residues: CASSSLPVGGEYF.

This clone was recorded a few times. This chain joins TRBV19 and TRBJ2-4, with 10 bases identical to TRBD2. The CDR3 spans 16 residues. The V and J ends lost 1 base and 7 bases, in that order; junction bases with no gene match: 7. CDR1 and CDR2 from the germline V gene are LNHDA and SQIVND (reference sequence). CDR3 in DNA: TGTGCCAGTAGTATAGGGGGAGCGGGGGGGCCGAACATTCAGTACTTC. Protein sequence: CASSIGGAGGPNIQYF.

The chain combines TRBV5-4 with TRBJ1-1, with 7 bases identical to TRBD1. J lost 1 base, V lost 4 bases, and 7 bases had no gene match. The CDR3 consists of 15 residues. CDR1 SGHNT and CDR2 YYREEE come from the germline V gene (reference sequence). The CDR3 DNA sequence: TGTGCCAGCAGCCCTTACCGGACAGGGAACACTGAAGCTTTCTTT. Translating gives CASSPYRTGNTEAFF.

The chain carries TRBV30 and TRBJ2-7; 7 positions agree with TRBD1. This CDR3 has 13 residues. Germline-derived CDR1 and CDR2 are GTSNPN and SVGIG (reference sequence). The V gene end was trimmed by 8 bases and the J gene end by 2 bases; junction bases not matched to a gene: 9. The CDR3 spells CAQRTGSTYEQYF. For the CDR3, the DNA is TGTGCCCAAAGGACAGGCAGTACCTACGAGCAGTACTTC.

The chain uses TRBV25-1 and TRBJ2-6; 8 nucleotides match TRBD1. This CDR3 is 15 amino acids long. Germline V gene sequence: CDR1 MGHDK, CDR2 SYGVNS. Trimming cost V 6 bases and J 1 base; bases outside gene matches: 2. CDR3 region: CASSQGASGANVLTF. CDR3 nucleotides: TGTGCCAGCAGCCAGGGGGCTTCTGGGGCCAACGTCCTGACTTTC.

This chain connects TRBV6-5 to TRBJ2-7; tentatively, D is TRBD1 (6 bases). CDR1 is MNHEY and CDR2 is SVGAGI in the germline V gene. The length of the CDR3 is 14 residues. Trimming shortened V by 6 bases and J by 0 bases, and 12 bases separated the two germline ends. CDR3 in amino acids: CASSLQGPSYEQYF. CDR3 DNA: TGTGCCAGCAGCCTACAGGGACCCTCCTACGAGCAGTACTTC.

The CDR3 nucleotides are TGTGCCAGCTCACCAGTCGCAGGGGGATGGAGATCCCTGGCAATAGGAACGGACCCCTACGAGCAGTACTTC. It is translated as CASSPVAGGWRSLAIGTDPYEQYF. This chain joins TRBV18 and TRBJ2-7, with 7 bases matching TRBD1. This CDR3 is built from 24 residues. Germline V lookup: CDR1 KGHSH, CDR2 LQKENI. The V segment lost 2 bases and the J segment 2 bases; nucleotides outside the gene matches: 33.

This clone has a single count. The CDR3 region is CASYSLRPREAEAFF. The CDR3 DNA sequence: TGTGCCAGCTACAGTTTAAGGCCCAGGGAGGCCGAAGCTTTCTTT. The rearrangement joins TRBV27 to TRBJ1-1, with D possibly being TRBD1 (5 bases). The ends were cut back, 8 bases at V and 8 bases at J, with 24 bases in the middle. The CDR3 covers 15 residues. Germline-derived CDR1 and CDR2 are MNHEY and SMNVEV (reference sequence).

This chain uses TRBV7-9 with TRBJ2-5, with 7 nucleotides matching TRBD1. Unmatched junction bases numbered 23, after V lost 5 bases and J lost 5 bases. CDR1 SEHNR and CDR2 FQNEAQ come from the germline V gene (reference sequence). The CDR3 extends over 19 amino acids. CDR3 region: CASSRESFGLTGYRETQYF. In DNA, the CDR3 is TGTGCCAGCAGCCGAGAATCGTTCGGTTTGACAGGGTACCGTGAGACCCAGTACTTC.

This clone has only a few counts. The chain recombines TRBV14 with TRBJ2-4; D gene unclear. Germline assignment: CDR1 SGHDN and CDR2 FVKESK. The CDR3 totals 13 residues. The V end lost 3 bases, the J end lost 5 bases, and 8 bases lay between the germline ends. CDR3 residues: CASSHARQNIQYF. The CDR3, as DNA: TGTGCCAGCAGCCACGCCAGGCAAAACATTCAGTACTTC.

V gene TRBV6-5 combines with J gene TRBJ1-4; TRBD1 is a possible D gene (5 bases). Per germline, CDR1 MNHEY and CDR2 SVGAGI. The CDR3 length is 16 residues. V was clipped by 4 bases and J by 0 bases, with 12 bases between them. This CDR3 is CASSSGVYATNEKLFF. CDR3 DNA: TGTGCCAGCAGTTCGGGGGTTTATGCAACTAATGAAAAACTGTTTTTT.

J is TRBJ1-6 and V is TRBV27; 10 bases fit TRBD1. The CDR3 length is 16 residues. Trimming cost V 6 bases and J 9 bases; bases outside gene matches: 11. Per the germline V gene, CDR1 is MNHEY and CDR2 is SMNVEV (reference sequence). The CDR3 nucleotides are TGTGCCAGCAGGGCGGGGACAGGGGTTGATACTTCACCCCTCCACTTT. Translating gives CASRAGTGVDTSPLHF.

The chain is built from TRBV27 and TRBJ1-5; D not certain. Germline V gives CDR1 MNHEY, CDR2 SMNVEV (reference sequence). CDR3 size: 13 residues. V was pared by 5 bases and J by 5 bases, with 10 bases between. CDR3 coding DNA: TGTGCCAGCAGTCCTAGATGGGATCAGCCCCAGCATTTT. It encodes CASSPRWDQPQHF.

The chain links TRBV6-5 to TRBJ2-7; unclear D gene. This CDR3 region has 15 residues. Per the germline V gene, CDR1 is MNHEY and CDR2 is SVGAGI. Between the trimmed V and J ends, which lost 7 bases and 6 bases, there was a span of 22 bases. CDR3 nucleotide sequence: TGTGCCAGCACTCGCCAAGAGTGTGTTGGTGGCGAGCAGTACTTC. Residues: CASTRQECVGGEQYF.